The T cell receptor beta chain described here comes from a study of technical replicates of blood from a handful of donors. Here immunoSEQ multiplex PCR was the method, and the copy in TCRdb shows in-frame clones only, minus some. This sample yields about 88,000 clones, of which 85% to 95% are seen a single time; around 0.3% belongs to the top ten. Sequencing was done on a sample of T cells isolated from PBMCs. This receptor was obtained from a human donor in good health.

As DNA, the CDR3 is TGTGCCAGCAGCCCCGGACTAGCGGGGGTTCGGGAGCAGTTCTTC. Its translation: CASSPGLAGVREQFF. J is TRBJ2-1 and V is TRBV7-9; TRBD2 matches 13 bases. The CDR3 runs 15 residues. J gave up 10 bases and V 5 bases, and 8 bases lay outside the gene matches. The germline CDR1 and CDR2 sequences are SEHNR and FQNEAQ (reference sequence).